This T cell receptor beta chain was documented in a study of T-cell reconstitution after alpha-beta-depleted transplantation in children. The authors prepared the TCRbeta library with unique molecular identifiers. TCRdb processed the PCR reads anew with MiXCR; each CDR3 protein has one entry. In the table there are under 300,000 distinct CDR3 sequences, about 8.8% of which are singletons. This clonotype was seen many times. CDR1 and CDR2 (germline): DFQATT, SNEGSKA (reference sequence). There are 15 residues in the CDR3. Between the trimmed V and J ends, which lost 4 bases and 2 bases, there was a span of 16 bases.

This sequence originates from a human donor who donated a stem cell graft to a child with SCID. This chain links TRBV20-1 with TRBJ2-3; a weak D match, TRBD1 (6 bases). Sequencing was performed on PBMCs from the stem cell graft donor, taken from the stem cell graft. CDR3 sequence: CSANPSGTPTDTQYF. DNA for the CDR3: TGCAGTGCTAATCCATCCGGGACACCCACAGATACGCAGTATTTT.